The entry below gives a single TCR beta chain sequence along with its context. Libraries were prepared by immunoSEQ multiplex PCR; TCRdb keeps only in-frame clonotypes and omits some of them. There are 140,000 to 150,000 clones in the sample; more than 75% occur only once, and around 5.2% lies in the top ten. The source of the sample is a study of T cell responses to AZD1222 COVID-19 vaccine. With V trimmed by 5 bases and J by 3 bases, 7 bases remained unmatched. Per the germline V gene, CDR1 is SGHTA and CDR2 is FQGTGA. The CDR3 loop spans 16 amino acids. V is TRBV7-3 and J is TRBJ2-2, with 9 bases that match TRBD2. The material sequenced was peripheral blood, taken on day 0 of AZD1222 vaccination. The sequence was collected from an adult in good health. Here the CDR3 reads CASSALAGDYTGELFF. Written as DNA, the CDR3 is TGTGCCAGCAGCGCATTAGCGGGAGATTACACCGGGGAGCTGTTTTTT.